The present T cell receptor (beta chain) was sequenced within a study of cytomegalovirus exposure and HLA in healthy donors. 60 Vbeta and 13 Jbeta primers were used in PCR. Here immunoSEQ multiplex PCR was the method, and the copy in TCRdb shows in-frame clones only, minus some. The sample yields some 150,000 clones, about three quarters seen once. The CDR3 has 18 residues. Trimming took 4 bases from V and 0 from J; bases not matched to a gene: 10. The germline V gene encodes CDR1 LGHNA and CDR2 YNFKEQ. This rearrangement joins TRBV4-2 to TRBJ2-3, with 10 bases aligning to TRBD2. This TCR came from a female donor in good health and CMV-seronegative. Sequencing was done on a sample of PBMCs. CDR3 DNA sequence: TGTGCCAGCAGCCGGTCTAGCGGGGGCCGAGCTAGCACAGATACGCAGTATTTT. It yields the protein CASSRSSGGRASTDTQYF.